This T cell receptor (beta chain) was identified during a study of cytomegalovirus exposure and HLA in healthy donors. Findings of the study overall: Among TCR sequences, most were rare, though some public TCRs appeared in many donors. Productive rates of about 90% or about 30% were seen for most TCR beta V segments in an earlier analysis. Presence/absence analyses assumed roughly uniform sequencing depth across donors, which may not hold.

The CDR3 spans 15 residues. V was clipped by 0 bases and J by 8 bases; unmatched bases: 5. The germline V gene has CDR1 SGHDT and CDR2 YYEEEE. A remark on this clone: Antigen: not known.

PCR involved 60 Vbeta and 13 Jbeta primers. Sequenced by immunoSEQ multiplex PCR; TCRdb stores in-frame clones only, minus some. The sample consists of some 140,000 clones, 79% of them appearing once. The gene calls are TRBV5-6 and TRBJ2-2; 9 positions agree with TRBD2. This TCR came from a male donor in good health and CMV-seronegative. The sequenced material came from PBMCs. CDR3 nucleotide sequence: TGTGCCAGCAGCTTGGCCCCTAGCGGGGCTGGGGAGCTGTTTTTT. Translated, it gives CASSLAPSGAGELFF.